Below are 23 T cell receptor beta chains sequenced from a single sample in a study of cytomegalovirus exposure and HLA in healthy donors. Vbeta (60) and Jbeta (13) primers were used in the PCR. Sequenced by immunoSEQ multiplex PCR; TCRdb stores in-frame clones only, minus some. The sample includes approximately 110,000 clones, over 75% seen only once; the top ten take roughly 3.5%. Sequences were obtained from PBMCs. The receptors were gathered from a human donor in good health.

V and J are TRBV6-5 and TRBJ2-1, with 8 bases matching TRBD2. In germline, CDR1 is MNHEY, CDR2 SVGAGI. This CDR3 is 15 amino acids long. With V trimmed by 7 bases and J by 7 bases, 12 bases remained unmatched. The CDR3 reads CASKPGLGVGNEQFF. The CDR3 DNA reads TGTGCCAGCAAGCCGGGACTAGGGGTCGGGAATGAGCAGTTCTTC.

CDR3 protein: CASSGERDTGELFF. The DNA of the CDR3 is TGTGCCAGCAGTGGGGAGAGGGACACCGGGGAGCTGTTTTTT. V is TRBV2 and J is TRBJ2-2, with D possibly matching TRBD2 (5 bases). CDR3 length: 14 amino acids. In germline, CDR1 is SNHLY, CDR2 FYNNEI. Between the trimmed V and J ends, which lost 4 bases and 3 bases, there was a span of 9 bases.

This clone has only one observation. The gene calls are TRBV27 and TRBJ2-7, with TRBD2 matching 10 bases. Per the germline V gene, CDR1 is MNHEY and CDR2 is SMNVEV (reference sequence). This CDR3 contains 16 residues. V shed 5 bases and J 7 bases; nucleotides not matched to a gene: 14. CDR3 region: CASSPAGVAGGGEQYF. The CDR3 DNA sequence: TGTGCCAGCAGTCCCGCGGGGGTAGCGGGAGGAGGAGAGCAGTACTTC.

The chain recombines TRBV10-3 with TRBJ2-7, with 9 nucleotides matching TRBD2. J was trimmed by 0 bases and V by 3 bases; bases with no gene match: 6. The CDR3 extends over 16 amino acids. The germline V gene encodes CDR1 ENHRY and CDR2 SYGVKD. CDR3 region: CAISDDGTSTSYEQYF. The CDR3 DNA is TGTGCCATCAGTGACGACGGGACTAGCACCTCCTACGAGCAGTACTTC.

V and J are TRBV11-2 and TRBJ2-1, with TRBD2 identical over 8 bases. The germline V gene has CDR1 SGHAT and CDR2 FQNNGV. Trimming took 5 bases from V and 8 from J; bases not matched to a gene: 20. The CDR3 is made up of 18 amino acids. The CDR3 nucleotides read TGTGCCAGCAGCCCCTCCGGGTCAGCGGGAGCCCGACACCATGAGCAGTTCTTC. Translated: CASSPSGSAGARHHEQFF.

The J gene is TRBJ2-1, the V gene TRBV9; 7 bases match TRBD2. CDR3 length equals 16 residues. Germline CDR1 and CDR2: SGDLS and YYNGEE. Losses at the gene ends were 3 bases for V and 0 bases for J; bases not matched to a gene: 6. The CDR3 region has the DNA TGTGCCAGCAGCGCCAGCTGGACTAGCTCCTACAATGAGCAGTTCTTC. The encoded protein is CASSASWTSSYNEQFF.

The V gene is TRBV9, the J gene TRBJ2-3; maybe TRBD2 (5 bases). The ends were cut back, 0 bases at V and 0 bases at J, with 8 bases in the middle. Germline V lookup: CDR1 SGDLS, CDR2 YYNGEE. The CDR3 is made up of 15 amino acids. CDR3 sequence reads: CASSVAGGSTDTQYF. The CDR3 DNA reads TGTGCCAGCAGCGTAGCGGGCGGGAGCACAGATACGCAGTATTTT.

The chain recombines TRBV30 with TRBJ1-2, with TRBD1 matching over 9 bases. Germline V CDR1 and CDR2: GTSNPN, SVGIG (reference sequence). The CDR3 has 13 amino acids. With V trimmed by 8 bases and J by 2 bases, 6 bases remained unmatched. The CDR3 sequence is CAGTGQGNYGYTF. DNA for the CDR3: TGTGCCGGGACAGGACAGGGGAACTATGGCTACACCTTC.

The chain joins TRBV6-1 to TRBJ2-1, with D tentatively TRBD2 (5 bases). The CDR3 extends over 19 amino acids. V dropped 4 bases and J dropped 4 bases, with 26 bases sitting between them. Germline V gene sequence: CDR1 MNHNS, CDR2 SASEGT. The CDR3, as DNA: TGTGCCAGCAGTGGGCGAAGGTACCTGGGAGTCCTTTCGTACAATGAGCAGTTCTTC. Translating it yields CASSGRRYLGVLSYNEQFF.

This clone was counted once. The chain uses TRBV6-5 and TRBJ1-1; D unresolved. This CDR3 has 14 amino acids. Trimming removed 8 bases from V and 6 bases from J, with 19 bases in between. CDR1 MNHEY and CDR2 SVGAGI come from the germline V gene. Here the CDR3 reads CASYNYLEGPEAFF. DNA of the CDR3: TGTGCCAGCTATAATTACTTAGAGGGCCCTGAAGCTTTCTTT.

The chain uses TRBV30 and TRBJ1-4; D gene uncertain. In germline, CDR1 is GTSNPN, CDR2 SVGIG (reference sequence). The germline V and J ends were trimmed by 2 bases and 7 bases, with 5 bases remaining between them. This CDR3 has 11 residues. The chain's CDR3 is CAWSSFEKLFF. In DNA, the CDR3 is TGTGCCTGGAGTTCCTTTGAAAAACTGTTTTTT.

This chain joins TRBV9 and TRBJ2-7, with 10 bases matching TRBD2. Germline CDR1 is SGDLS and CDR2 is YYNGEE. With 0 bases clipped from V and 6 bases from J, the junction kept 9 bases outside the gene matches. This CDR3 has 16 amino acids. CDR3 protein: CASSVANSGRWSEQYF. The CDR3, as DNA: TGTGCCAGCAGCGTAGCTAATAGCGGGAGGTGGAGCGAGCAGTACTTC.

This clone was observed once. The J gene is TRBJ1-1, the V gene TRBV6-5; 7 bases are a match to TRBD1. CDR3 length equals 13 residues. V gave up 5 bases and J gave up 4 bases; unmatched junction bases: 4. Looked up from germline, CDR1 is MNHEY and CDR2 is SVGAGI. The chain's CDR3 is CASSDRVGTEAFF. DNA for the CDR3: TGTGCCAGCAGTGACAGGGTAGGCACTGAAGCTTTCTTT.

The chain couples TRBV10-1 to TRBJ2-3; 10 bases fit TRBD2. Germline CDR1 is WNHNN and CDR2 is SYGVQD (reference sequence). The CDR3 length is 16 residues. V dropped 4 bases and J dropped 5; count of bases not matched to a gene: 9. CDR3 nucleotides: TGCGCCAGCAGTGTGGGAGCGGGAGGGCCGGTAGATACGCAGTATTTT. Its translation: CASSVGAGGPVDTQYF.

This rearrangement joins TRBV19 to TRBJ1-1; D gene unclear. This CDR3 region has 13 residues. Between the trimmed V and J ends, which lost 2 bases and 1 base, there was a span of 5 bases. Looked up from germline, CDR1 is LNHDA and CDR2 is SQIVND (reference sequence). For the CDR3, the DNA is TGTGCCAGTAGTATATCGTGGAACACTGAAGCTTTCTTT. This gives the protein CASSISWNTEAFF.

This sequence joins TRBV28 and TRBJ2-5; 9 bases agree with TRBD1. Germline V gene sequence: CDR1 MDHEN, CDR2 SYDVKM. The CDR3 spans 12 residues. V shed 5 bases, J shed 5 bases, and the junction held 0 bases outside the gene matches. The DNA of the CDR3 is TGTGCCAGCAGTGGGACAGGGGAGACCCAGTACTTC. This translates into CASSGTGETQYF.

The chain combines TRBV27 with TRBJ1-6; 10 nucleotides line up with TRBD1. CDR1 MNHEY and CDR2 SMNVEV come from the germline V gene (reference sequence). The CDR3 consists of 16 residues. The trim removed 5 bases at V and 13 bases at J, leaving 14 bases unmatched. As DNA, the CDR3 is TGTGCCAGCAGTCAGTCCTCCGGGACAGGGGCGCGGCCCCTCCACTTT. Protein: CASSQSSGTGARPLHF.

This clone was seen only a few times. The chain employs TRBV27 and TRBJ2-7; 8 bases agree with TRBD2. This CDR3 is 16 amino acids long. Germline V gene sequence: CDR1 MNHEY, CDR2 SMNVEV (reference sequence). V dropped 6 bases and J dropped 2; count of bases not matched to a gene: 12. As DNA, the CDR3 is TGTGCCAGCAGGACCGTCGCAACTAGCGGTGCCTACGAGCAGTACTTC. Translation: CASRTVATSGAYEQYF.

The sample holds one count of this clone. The chain carries TRBV28 and TRBJ1-2, with D possibly TRBD1 on 5 matching bases. Germline values: CDR1 MDHEN, CDR2 SYDVKM. This CDR3 region has 14 residues. V was cut by 6 bases and J by 8 bases, with 19 bases left in between. In DNA form, the CDR3 reads TGTGCCAGCAGGCCCCAGGGATCACCTGGGGGCTACACCTTC. Translated, it gives CASRPQGSPGGYTF.

For this clone: Germline and junction disagree at one end, which may indicate a read error. The chain combines TRBV6-4 with TRBJ1-2; TRBD1 matches at 10 bases. This CDR3 spans 12 amino acids. CDR1 and CDR2 (germline): MRHNA, SNTAGT. CDR3 amino acids: CASSSGQGPVNF. CDR3 DNA sequence: TGTGCCAGCAGCTCGGGACAGGGGCCAGTAAACTTC.

The chain uses TRBV7-9 and TRBJ2-1, with a weak D call TRBD1 (6 bases). The CDR3 is 12 amino acids. Germline V lookup: CDR1 SEHNR, CDR2 FQNEAQ (reference sequence). V lost 5 bases, J lost 8 bases, and 10 bases lay in between. In DNA, the CDR3 is TGTGCCAGCAGCCCTGGGGGCTATGAGCAGTTCTTC. Translated, it gives CASSPGGYEQFF.

The chain couples TRBV27 to TRBJ2-3; 12 positions match TRBD2. From germline, CDR1 is MNHEY and CDR2 SMNVEV (reference sequence). The CDR3 is 17 amino acids. Trimming at V came to 6 bases and at J to 4 bases, leaving 11 bases not matched to a gene. The CDR3 loop is CASSQTKTSGRADTQYF. CDR3 bases: TGTGCCAGCAGCCAAACTAAGACTAGCGGGAGAGCAGATACGCAGTATTTT.

This rearrangement joins TRBV5-5 to TRBJ1-6; D gene unclear. V shed 2 bases and J shed 9 bases, with 24 bases lying between them. This CDR3 has 18 residues. CDR1 and CDR2 from the germline V gene are SGHKS and YYEKEE (reference sequence). The CDR3 loop is CASSLRRLRAPESSPLHF. CDR3 in DNA: TGTGCCAGCAGCTTAAGAAGGCTGCGGGCCCCGGAGAGTTCACCCCTCCACTTT.